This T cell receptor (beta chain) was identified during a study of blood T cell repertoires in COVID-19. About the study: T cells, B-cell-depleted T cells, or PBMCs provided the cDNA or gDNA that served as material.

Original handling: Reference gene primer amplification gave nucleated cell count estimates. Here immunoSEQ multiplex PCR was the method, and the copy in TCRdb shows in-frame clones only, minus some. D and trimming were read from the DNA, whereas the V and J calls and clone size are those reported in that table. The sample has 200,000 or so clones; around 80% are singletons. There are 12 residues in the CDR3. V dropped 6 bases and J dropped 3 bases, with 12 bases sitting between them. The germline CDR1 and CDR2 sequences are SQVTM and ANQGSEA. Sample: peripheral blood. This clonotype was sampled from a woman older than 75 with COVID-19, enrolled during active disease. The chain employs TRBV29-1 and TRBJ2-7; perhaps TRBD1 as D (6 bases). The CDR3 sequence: CSVPGQNYEQYF. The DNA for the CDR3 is TGCAGCGTCCCCGGACAGAACTACGAGCAGTACTTC.